This TCR beta chain was identified during a study of T cells expressing NK-cell markers. Study-level results: Five to seven of the donors carried dominant NKG2C+ clonotypes that took up roughly 1.0-8% of their CD8+ T cells. Expanded clones of NKG2C+ T cells had an unclear HCMV specificity. A handful of donors showed these clonotypes also leading the CD3+CD56-NKG2C+ fraction.

The CDR3 is made up of 17 amino acids. From germline, CDR1 is SGDLS and CDR2 YYNGEE. TCRdb reprocessed the 5' RACE reads and keeps a single row for each CDR3 protein, giving no DNA. This table lists more than 700 distinct CDR3 sequences. According to its frequency, this clonotype is medium-sized (0.01 to 0.1%). What it binds is not known. The chain joins TRBV9 to TRBJ2-3; the D gene TCRdb calls, TRBD1, cannot be checked with no DNA. The origin of this receptor is a man between 18 and 69 years old in good health. The sample was blood T cells: a sorted CD56 or NKG2C T cell subset, CD4+ or CD8+ T cells, or bulk PBMC T cells (not recorded which). CDR3 amino acids: CASSEYSLGLPGDTQYF.